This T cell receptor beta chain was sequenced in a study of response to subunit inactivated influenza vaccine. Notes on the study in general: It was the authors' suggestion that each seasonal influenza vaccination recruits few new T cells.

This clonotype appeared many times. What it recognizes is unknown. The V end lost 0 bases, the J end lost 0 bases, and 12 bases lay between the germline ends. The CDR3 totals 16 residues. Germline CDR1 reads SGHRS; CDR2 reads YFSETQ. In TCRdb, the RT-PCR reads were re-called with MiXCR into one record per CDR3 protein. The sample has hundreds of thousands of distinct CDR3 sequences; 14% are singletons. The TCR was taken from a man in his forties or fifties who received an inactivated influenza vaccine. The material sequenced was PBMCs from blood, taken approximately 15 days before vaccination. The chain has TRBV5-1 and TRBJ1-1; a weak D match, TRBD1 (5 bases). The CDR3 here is CASSLGHTGLNTEAFF. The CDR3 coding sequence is TGCGCCAGCAGCTTGGGCCACACAGGACTGAACACTGAAGCTTTCTTT.